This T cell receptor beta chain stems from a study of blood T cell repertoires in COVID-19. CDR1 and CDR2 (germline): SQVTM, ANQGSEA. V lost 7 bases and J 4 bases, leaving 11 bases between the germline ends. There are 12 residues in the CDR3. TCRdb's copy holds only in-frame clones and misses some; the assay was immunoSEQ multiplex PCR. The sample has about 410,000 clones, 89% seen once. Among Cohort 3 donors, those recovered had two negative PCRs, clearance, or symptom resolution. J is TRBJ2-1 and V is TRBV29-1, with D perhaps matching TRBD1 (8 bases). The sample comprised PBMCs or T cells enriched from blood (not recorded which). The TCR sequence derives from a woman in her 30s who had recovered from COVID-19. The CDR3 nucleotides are TGCAGCGACAGGGGGGGATACAATGAGCAGTTCTTC. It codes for CSDRGGYNEQFF.